This T cell receptor beta chain stems from a study of T cell repertoires in cytomegalovirus infection (dated by TCRdb to the late 2010s). Describing the broader study: Donor HLA type was relevant to the analysis, as public TCR beta signatures indicated carriage of CMV infection together with the matching HLA type.

TCRdb lists the instrument as Illumina HiSeq 1500. Using fastp trimming at Q25 and MiXCR clonotype assembly, TCRdb reanalyzed the public sequencing data and kept in-frame beta chains. Rows with one shared CDR3 protein collapse into an entry with the most common genes and DNA. The sample table contains roughly 250,000 distinct CDR3 sequences; only one count was recorded for roughly an eighth of them. The ten largest clones take up 1.6% of the sample. This clonotype was seen at least ten times. The antigen this receptor binds is unknown. Per-nucleotide qualities are absent, and no much larger clonotype sits a single base away. According to the germline V gene, CDR1 reads SGHTA and CDR2 reads FQGNSA. Here V drops 1 base and J drops 5 bases, and the junction holds 1 base not matched to any gene. The CDR3 holds 14 amino acids from the cysteine to the phenylalanine. The read is trimmed to its CDR3 DNA, 42 bases read in frame from base 1.

Results the study describes overall, beyond this receptor: The ex vivo response was dominated by HLA-C-restricted CMV-specific TCR beta clonotypes, which also provided the single most frequent clonotype in two of eight donors. Cumulative frequency of public TCR beta family members discriminated carriers of CMV infection plus the relevant HLA type in this cohort and an independent 352-donor cohort.

The sequenced material came from PBMCs. The receptor was derived from a human donor in good health (CMV status not recorded). Some clones in this sample may be carry-over from other donors' samples. The chain links TRBV7-2 with TRBJ2-1, and TRBD1 aligns with 8 junction nucleotides. DNA sequence: TGTGCCAGCAGCTTAGGGACAGGGAACAATGAGCAGTTCTTC. Its product reads: CASSLGTGNNEQFF.